A selection of T cell receptor delta chains follows, all from one sample in a study of Vδ1+ human thymocytes. TCRdb processed the multiplex PCR reads again with the CATT caller. In the table there are around 76,000 delta-chain clones, around 35% of which are singletons. Specimen: Vdelta1+ gamma-delta thymocytes from the thymus. The source of these receptors is a boy younger than two who had congenital heart surgery. The CDR3 runs from the conserved cysteine through the conserved F or W. The order of the fields is J gene, V gene, CDR3 length, clone size, D gene, CDR3 protein, CDR3 DNA. D genes are given only for firm matches. The size of a clone is reported for some rows only, either as once, few or many, or as a class for expanded clones.

TRDJ1 | TRDV1 | 17 | NA | NA | CALGAPSPRPDTDKLIF | TGTGCTCTTGGCGCTCCTTCCCCCCGTCCTGACACCGATAAACTCATCTTT
TRDJ1 | TRDV1 | 18 | NA | TRDD3 | CALGELGGYPLGSDKLIF | TGTGCTCTTGGGGAACTCGGGGGATACCCGCTGGGATCCGATAAACTCATCTTT
TRDJ1 | TRDV1 | 15 | NA | NA | CALGHQTWVTDKLIF | TGTGCTCTTGGGCATCAAACTTGGGTGACCGATAAACTCATCTTT
TRDJ1 | TRDV1 | 22 | NA | NA | CALGELSRLRRSKWPPTDKLIF | TGTGCTCTTGGGGAACTCTCTCGGCTACGACGATCTAAATGGCCCCCCACCGATAAACTCATCTTT
TRDJ1 | TRDV1 | 14 | few | NA | CALRGLRHTDKLIF | TGTGCCCTTCGGGGTCTACGCCACACCGATAAACTCATCTTT
TRDJ2 | TRDV1 | 21 | NA | TRDD3 | CALGEKLPITGGSALTAQLFF | TGTGCTCTTGGGGAAAAACTGCCCATTACTGGGGGATCAGCTTTGACAGCACAACTCTTCTTT
TRDJ1 | TRDV1 | 23 | few | NA | CALGELSRIRTFRGEAYTDKLIF | TGTGCTCTTGGGGAACTAAGCCGAATACGGACTTTCAGGGGCGAAGCGTACACCGATAAACTCATCTTT
TRDJ1 | TRDV1 | 24 | NA | TRDD3 | CALGEILSLAFPTILGVNTDKLIF | TGTGCTCTTGGGGAAATTCTCTCTTTAGCTTTCCCCACCATACTGGGGGTTAACACCGATAAACTCATCTTT
TRDJ1 | TRDV1 | 24 | NA | NA | CALGELRPGPAARLLLGSDDKLIF | TGTGCTCTTGGGGAGCTAAGGCCAGGTCCAGCAGCTAGACTCCTACTGGGGAGTGACGATAAACTCATCTTT
TRDJ1 | TRDV1 | 18 | NA | NA | CALGEGLPGPWYTDKLIF | TGTGCTCTTGGGGAGGGCTTACCGGGCCCATGGTACACCGATAAACTCATCTTT
TRDJ2 | TRDV2 | 15 | few | NA | CACDTDGWVTAQLFF | TGTGCCTGTGACACCGACGGCTGGGTGACAGCACAACTCTTCTTT
TRDJ1 | TRDV1 | 19 | few | NA | CALRLPPGTGGHYTDKLIF | TGTGCTCTTCGGCTACCTCCCGGTACCGGGGGTCATTACACCGATAAACTCATCTTT
TRDJ1 | TRDV1 | 12 | NA | NA | CALGEMGDKLIF | TGTGCTCTTGGGGAGATGGGTGATAAACTCATCTTT
TRDJ1 | TRDV1 | 23 | NA | NA | CALGEPRPFLREYWGTYTDKLIF | TGTGCTCTTGGGGAACCCCGACCCTTCCTACGGGAGTACTGGGGGACGTACACCGATAAACTCATCTTT
TRDJ1 | TRDV1 | 20 | NA | NA | CALGEPASSSFPLYTDKLIF | TGTGCTCTTGGGGAACCAGCCTCCTCGAGTTTCCCTTTGTACACCGATAAACTCATCTTT
TRDJ1 | TRDV1 | 22 | NA | TRDD3 | CALGELVSRYWGTALYTDKLIF | TGTGCTCTTGGGGAACTGGTTTCTCGCTACTGGGGGACCGCATTGTACACCGATAAACTCATCTTT
TRDJ1 | TRDV1 | 18 | NA | NA | CALGGLMGRISHTDKLIF | TGTGCTCTTGGGGGACTGATGGGCCGGATATCCCACACCGATAAACTCATCTTT
TRDJ1 | TRDV1 | 18 | NA | NA | CALGAPLRRCGISDKLIF | TGTGCTCTTGGGGCCCCCCTCCGACGTTGTGGGATATCCGATAAACTCATCTTT
TRDJ1 | TRDV1 | 24 | NA | NA | CALGNWNSAPNPLFGSYYTDKLIF | TGTGCTCTTGGGAACTGGAATTCGGCCCCGAACCCCCTCTTCGGGTCTTATTACACCGATAAACTCATCTTT
TRDJ1 | TRDV1 | 16 | NA | TRDD2 | CALGSYVKGVADKLIF | TGTGCTCTTGGTTCCTACGTTAAAGGGGTCGCCGATAAACTCATCTTT
TRDJ1 | TRDV1 | 15 | few | NA | CALGKIGRDTHKLIF | TGTGCTCTTGGGAAAATAGGGAGGGATACACATAAACTCATCTTT
TRDJ1 | TRDV1 | 20 | few | TRDD2 | CALGELLRVNPRSYWDKLIF | TGTGCTCTTGGGGAACTACTTCGAGTCAACCCTCGTTCCTACTGGGATAAACTCATCTTT
TRDJ1 | TRDV1 | 18 | few | NA | CALGDFYRQRIRSDKLIF | TGTGCTCTTGGGGACTTCTATCGTCAAAGGATAAGATCCGATAAACTCATCTTT
TRDJ1 | TRDV3 | 18 | NA | TRDD3 | CAPAYIGLGDTRSDKLIF | TGTGCCCCAGCCTACATTGGACTGGGGGATACGCGGTCCGATAAACTCATCTTT
TRDJ1 | TRDV1 | 22 | NA | TRDD3 | CALGELLLGHVLGDTLADKLIF | TGTGCTCTTGGGGAACTTCTATTGGGCCACGTACTGGGGGATACTTTAGCCGATAAACTCATCTTT
TRDJ1 | TRDV1 | 19 | NA | NA | CALGELGILGILYADKLIF | TGTGCTCTTGGGGAACTAGGAATTCTGGGGATCCTTTACGCCGATAAACTCATCTTT
TRDJ1 | TRDV1 | 14 | few | TRDD3 | CALGDLLGDGQLIF | TGTGCTCTTGGGGACCTACTGGGGGACGGGCAACTCATCTTT
TRDJ1 | TRDV1 | 20 | NA | NA | CALGERRLPPYWGYTDKLIF | TGCGCTCTTGGGGAACGTCGCCTTCCCCCGTACTGGGGATACACCGATAAACTCATCTTT
TRDJ1 | TRDV1 | 18 | NA | TRDD3 | CALGDLGLGDTHTDKLIF | TGTGCTCTTGGGGATCTAGGACTGGGGGATACTCACACCGATAAACTCATCTTT
TRDJ1 | TRDV1 | 23 | NA | TRDD3 | CALGEVTSFHFTGGYRDTDKLIF | TGTGCTCTTGGGGAAGTAACGTCCTTCCACTTTACTGGGGGATATCGGGACACCGATAAACTCATCTTT
TRDJ1 | TRDV1 | 23 | few | TRDD3 | CALGGTGPEAWGIRGTYTDKLIF | TGTGCTCTTGGGGGTACAGGGCCCGAAGCATGGGGGATACGCGGAACGTACACCGATAAACTCATCTTT
TRDJ1 | TRDV1 | 19 | NA | TRDD3 | CALGGGFLIWGTDTDKLIF | TGTGCTCTTGGGGGAGGGTTCCTAATCTGGGGGACGGACACCGATAAACTCATCTTT
TRDJ1 | TRDV1 | 16 | few | NA | CALGEFLPDWEDKLIF | TGTGCTCTTGGGGAATTCCTTCCGGACTGGGAAGATAAACTCATCTTT
TRDJ2 | TRDV1 | 19 | NA | NA | CALGAQPTGGFALTAQLFF | TGTGCTCTTGGGGCCCAACCTACGGGGGGGTTCGCTTTGACAGCACAACTCTTCTTT
TRDJ1 | TRDV1 | 23 | NA | TRDD3 | CALGIPNPLLLLGVKAPADKLIF | TGTGCTCTTGGAATACCTAACCCCCTTCTTCTACTGGGGGTTAAAGCCCCAGCCGATAAACTCATCTTT
TRDJ1 | TRDV1 | 20 | NA | TRDD3 | CALGGSFPRPTGGSTDKLIF | TGTGCTCTTGGGGGCTCCTTCCCTCGACCTACTGGGGGGTCCACCGATAAACTCATCTTT
TRDJ1 | TRDV1 | 16 | few | NA | CALGDLKGAQRKKLIF | TGTGCTCTTGGGGATCTCAAGGGGGCTCAACGTAAAAAACTCATCTTT
TRDJ1 | TRDV1 | 22 | few | TRDD2 | CALGDSKPSYGRWGDYTDKLIF | TGTGCTCTTGGGGACTCCAAGCCTTCCTACGGAAGGTGGGGTGACTACACCGATAAACTCATCTTT
TRDJ1 | TRDV1 | 22 | NA | NA | CALGNPFLRIYHLPYWGGKLIF | TGTGCTCTTGGGAACCCCTTCCTACGTATTTACCATCTTCCGTACTGGGGGGGAAAACTCATCTTT
TRDJ1 | TRDV1 | 17 | NA | NA | CALGELRRGGESGKLIF | TGTGCTCTTGGGGAACTTAGACGAGGTGGGGAATCTGGTAAACTCATCTTT
TRDJ1 | TRDV1 | 22 | NA | NA | CALGEPSAFRLVGGQYTDKLIF | TGTGCTCTTGGGGAACCCTCGGCCTTCCGACTAGTTGGGGGACAGTACACCGATAAACTCATCTTT
TRDJ1 | TRDV2 | 16 | NA | TRDD3 | CACVSWGIWYTDKLIF | TGTGCCTGTGTTTCCTGGGGGATCTGGTACACCGATAAACTCATCTTT
TRDJ1 | TRDV1 | 21 | NA | TRDD2 | CALASFLRVGATLGDTDKLIF | TGTGCTCTTGCCTCCTTCCTACGAGTGGGGGCGACGCTAGGTGACACCGATAAACTCATCTTT
TRDJ1 | TRDV1 | 14 | NA | NA | CALGKWGLPDKLIF | TGTGCTCTTGGGAAGTGGGGCCTCCCCGATAAACTCATCTTT
TRDJ1 | TRDV1 | 21 | NA | NA | CALGEYWSSYEGYAIPDKLIF | TGTGCTCTTGGGGAATACTGGTCTTCCTACGAGGGATACGCTATCCCCGATAAACTCATCTTT
TRDJ1 | TRDV2 | 14 | NA | NA | CACERLTTLHKLIF | TGTGCCTGTGAGCGCCTTACCACGCTCCATAAACTCATCTTT
TRDJ1 | TRDV1 | 17 | few | TRDD3 | CALGGSYWGKYTDKLIF | TGTGCTCTTGGGGGGTCCTACTGGGGGAAGTACACCGATAAACTCATCTTT
TRDJ2 | TRDV1 | 21 | NA | TRDD3 | CALGGAFLQLGDTTPTAQLFF | TGTGCTCTTGGGGGAGCCTTCCTCCAACTGGGGGATACGACCCCTACAGCACAACTCTTCTTT
TRDJ1 | TRDV1 | 22 | NA | NA | CALGELGAKLGPEGPYTDKLIF | TGTGCTCTTGGGGAACTGGGGGCTAAGCTGGGCCCCGAGGGTCCGTACACCGATAAACTCATCTTT
TRDJ1 | TRDV1 | 20 | few | NA | CALGERSLRRRDPRFDKLIF | TGTGCTCTTGGGGAACGTAGCCTACGTAGGAGGGATCCCCGGTTCGATAAACTCATCTTT
TRDJ1 | TRDV1 | 24 | NA | TRDD3 | CALDALGTTHVSLLGIAGGDKLIF | TGTGCTCTTGATGCCCTGGGGACTACGCACGTTAGTTTACTGGGGATCGCCGGCGGCGATAAACTCATCTTT
TRDJ1 | TRDV1 | 16 | NA | NA | CALGETRLGGPDKLIF | TGTGCTCTTGGGGAAACTCGGCTTGGGGGCCCCGATAAACTCATCTTT
TRDJ1 | TRDV1 | 19 | NA | TRDD3 | CALGELAVLGATNTDKLIF | TGTGCTCTTGGGGAACTGGCGGTACTGGGGGCCACTAACACCGATAAACTCATCTTT